The 3 T cell receptor beta chains reported below all come from one sample, sequenced in a study of Graves' ophthalmopathy and Graves' hyperthyroidism. For repertoire sequencing, the TCR beta CDR3 regions were amplified from RNA transcripts. Second-round multiplex PCR came after first-round RT-PCR with HTBI primers. MiXCR, applied by TCRdb to the multiplex PCR reads, yields one record per CDR3 protein. The sample contains about 1.1 million distinct CDR3 sequences, less than 45% of which appear only once. The specimen sequenced was peripheral blood or thyroid tissue (not recorded which). These receptor sequences come from an adult man with Graves' hyperthyroidism.

V gene TRBV5-1 combines with J gene TRBJ1-1; D ambiguous. Per germline, CDR1 SGHRS and CDR2 YFSETQ. The CDR3 contains 17 residues. V lost 0 bases to trimming and J lost 5 bases, with 20 bases between them. In DNA form, the CDR3 reads TGCGCCAGCAGCTTGGTATTAACAGAGATGGGGAATACTGAAGCTTTCTTT. Protein sequence: CASSLVLTEMGNTEAFF. Together with reference TRBV5-1 and TRBJ1-1, the CDR3 gives the full variable domain: KAGVTQTPRYLIKTRGQQVTLSCSPISGHRSVSWYQQTPGQGLQFLFEYFSETQRNKGNFPGRFSGRQFSNSRSEMNVSTLELGDSALYLCASSLVLTEMGNTEAFFGQGTRLTVV.

The chain has TRBV30 and TRBJ2-2; weak D call: TRBD1 (5 bases). The V and J ends lost 4 bases and 1 base respectively, with 7 bases between them. CDR3 length equals 13 residues. The germline CDR1 and CDR2 sequences are GTSNPN and SVGIG (reference sequence). The CDR3: CAWNRGNTGELFF. The CDR3 DNA follows: TGTGCCTGGAATAGGGGGAACACCGGGGAGCTGTTTTTT.

DNA of the CDR3: TGTGCCAGCAGCTTTGGCAGGGCACCCCGAGGAGAGACCCAGTACTTC. Translating gives CASSFGRAPRGETQYF. This rearrangement joins TRBV7-2 to TRBJ2-5; maybe TRBD1 (5 bases). Germline lookup yields CDR1 SGHTA and CDR2 FQGNSA. V lost 3 bases and J 4 bases, leaving 18 bases between the germline ends. The CDR3 runs to 16 residues. The entire variable domain, with the rest obtained from reference TRBV7-2 and TRBJ2-5, is as follows: GAGVSQSPSNKVTEKGKDVELRCDPISGHTALYWYRQSLGQGLEFLIYFQGNSAPDKSGLPSDRFSAERTGGSVSTLTIQRTQQEDSAVYLCASSFGRAPRGETQYFGPGTRLLVL.